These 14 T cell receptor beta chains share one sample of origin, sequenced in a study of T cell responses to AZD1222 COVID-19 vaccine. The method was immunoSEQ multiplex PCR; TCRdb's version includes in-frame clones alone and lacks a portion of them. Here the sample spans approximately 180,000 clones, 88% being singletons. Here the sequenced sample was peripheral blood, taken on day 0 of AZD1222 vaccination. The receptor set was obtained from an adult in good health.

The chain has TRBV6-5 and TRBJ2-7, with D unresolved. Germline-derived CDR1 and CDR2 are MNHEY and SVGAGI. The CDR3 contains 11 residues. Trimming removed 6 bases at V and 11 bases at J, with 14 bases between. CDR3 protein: CASSRLGFEYF. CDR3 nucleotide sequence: TGTGCCAGCAGCAGGCTGGGGTTCGAGTACTTC.

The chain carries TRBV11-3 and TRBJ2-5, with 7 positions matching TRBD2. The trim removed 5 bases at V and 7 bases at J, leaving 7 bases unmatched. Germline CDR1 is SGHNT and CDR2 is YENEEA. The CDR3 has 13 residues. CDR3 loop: CASSDGAGVTQYF. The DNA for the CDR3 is TGTGCCAGCAGCGACGGGGCGGGGGTGACCCAGTACTTC.

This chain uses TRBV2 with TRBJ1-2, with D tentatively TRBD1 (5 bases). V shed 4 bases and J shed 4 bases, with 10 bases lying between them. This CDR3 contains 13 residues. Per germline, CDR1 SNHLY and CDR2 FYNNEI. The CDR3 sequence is CASSVEGTYGYTF. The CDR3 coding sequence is TGTGCCAGCAGTGTAGAGGGGACCTATGGCTACACCTTC.

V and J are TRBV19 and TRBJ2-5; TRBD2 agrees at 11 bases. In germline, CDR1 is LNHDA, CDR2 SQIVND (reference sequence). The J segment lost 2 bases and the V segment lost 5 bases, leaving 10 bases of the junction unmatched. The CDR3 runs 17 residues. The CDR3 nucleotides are TGTGCCAGTAGTCTCTGGGGACTAGCGGAAAAACAAGAGACCCAGTACTTC. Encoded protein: CASSLWGLAEKQETQYF. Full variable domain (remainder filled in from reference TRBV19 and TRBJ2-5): DGGITQSPKYLFRKEGQNVTLSCEQNLNHDAMYWYRQDPGQGLRLIYYSQIVNDFQKGDIAEGYSVSREKKESFPLTVTSAQKNPTAFYLCASSLWGLAEKQETQYFGPGTRLLVL.

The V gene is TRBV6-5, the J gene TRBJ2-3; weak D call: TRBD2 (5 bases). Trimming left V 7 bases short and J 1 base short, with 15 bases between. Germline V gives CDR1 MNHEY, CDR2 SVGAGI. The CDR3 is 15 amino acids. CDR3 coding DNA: TGTGCCAGCACTGTAGACACGCGGGGCACAGATACGCAGTATTTT. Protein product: CASTVDTRGTDTQYF.

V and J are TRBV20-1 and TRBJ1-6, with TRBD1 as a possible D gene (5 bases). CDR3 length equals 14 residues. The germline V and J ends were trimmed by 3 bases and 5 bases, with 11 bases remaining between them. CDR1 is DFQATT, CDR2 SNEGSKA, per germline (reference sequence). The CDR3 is CSASGGTNNSPLHF. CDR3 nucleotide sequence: TGCAGTGCTAGTGGGGGAACTAATAATTCACCCCTCCACTTT.

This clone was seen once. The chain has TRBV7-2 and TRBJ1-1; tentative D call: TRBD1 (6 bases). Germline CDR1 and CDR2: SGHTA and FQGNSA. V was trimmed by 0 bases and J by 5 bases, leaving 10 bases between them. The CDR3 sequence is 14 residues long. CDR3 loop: CASSLARGTTEAFF. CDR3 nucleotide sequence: TGTGCCAGCAGCTTAGCGAGGGGGACGACTGAAGCTTTCTTT.

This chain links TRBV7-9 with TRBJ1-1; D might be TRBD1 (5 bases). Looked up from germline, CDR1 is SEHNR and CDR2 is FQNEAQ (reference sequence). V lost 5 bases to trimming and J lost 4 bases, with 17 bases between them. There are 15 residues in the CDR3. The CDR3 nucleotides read TGTGCCAGCAGCGCCAGGGAGTTAGGGCGCACTGAAGCTTTCTTT. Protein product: CASSARELGRTEAFF.

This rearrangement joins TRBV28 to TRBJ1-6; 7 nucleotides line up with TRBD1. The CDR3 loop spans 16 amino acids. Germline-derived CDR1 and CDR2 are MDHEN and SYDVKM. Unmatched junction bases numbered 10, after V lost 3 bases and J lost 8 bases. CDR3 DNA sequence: TGTGCCAGCAGTTTGCCGCCAGGGGGTATTGATTCACCCCTCCACTTT. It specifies CASSLPPGGIDSPLHF.

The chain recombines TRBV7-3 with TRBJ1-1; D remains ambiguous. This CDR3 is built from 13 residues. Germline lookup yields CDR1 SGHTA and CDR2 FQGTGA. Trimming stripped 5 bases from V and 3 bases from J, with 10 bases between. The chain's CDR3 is CASSIKRDTEAFF. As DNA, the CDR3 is TGTGCCAGCAGCATAAAAAGGGACACTGAAGCTTTCTTT.

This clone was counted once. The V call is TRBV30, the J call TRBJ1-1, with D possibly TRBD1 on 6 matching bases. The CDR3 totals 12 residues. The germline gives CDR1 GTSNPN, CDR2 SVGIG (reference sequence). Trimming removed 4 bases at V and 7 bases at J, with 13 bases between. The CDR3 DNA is TGTGCCTGGAAGACAGGTGAAGTTGAAGCTTTCTTT. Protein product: CAWKTGEVEAFF.

CDR3 amino acids: CASSTITGGYTEAFF. In DNA form, the CDR3 reads TGTGCCAGCAGCACTATTACAGGGGGCTACACTGAAGCTTTCTTT. The chain couples TRBV11-2 to TRBJ1-1; TRBD1 matches at 9 bases. V lost 5 bases to trimming and J lost 3 bases; unmatched junction nucleotides: 7. This CDR3 has 15 residues. CDR1 is SGHAT and CDR2 is FQNNGV in the germline V gene.

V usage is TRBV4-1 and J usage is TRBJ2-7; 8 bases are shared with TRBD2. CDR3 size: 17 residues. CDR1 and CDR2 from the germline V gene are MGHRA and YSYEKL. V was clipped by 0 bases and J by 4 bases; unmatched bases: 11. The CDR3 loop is CASSQDQGGGPWYEQYF. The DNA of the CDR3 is TGCGCCAGCAGCCAAGATCAAGGCGGGGGGCCGTGGTACGAGCAGTACTTC.

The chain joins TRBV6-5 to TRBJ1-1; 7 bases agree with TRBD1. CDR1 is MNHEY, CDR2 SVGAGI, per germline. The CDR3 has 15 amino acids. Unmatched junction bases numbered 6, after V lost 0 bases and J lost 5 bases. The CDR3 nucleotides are TGTGCCAGCAGTTACTCCACAGGGGTTGGTACTGAAGCTTTCTTT. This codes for CASSYSTGVGTEAFF.